This passage covers 27 T cell receptor beta chains from one sample sequenced in a study of CD8+ T cells in alopecia areata. Extraction and reverse transcription of RNA yielded cDNA as the sequencing template. Produced via immunoSEQ multiplex PCR; TCRdb's table is partial and in-frame only. The sample includes about 180,000 clones, approximately 50% of them seen just once. The treatment: oral pan-JAK inhibitor, 5-10 mg twice daily. Material: CD8+ T cells sorted from blood, obtained at roughly week 52, from a patient treated with tofacitinib. The receptors here all came from a human donor with alopecia areata.

This rearrangement joins TRBV5-5 to TRBJ2-4, with D perhaps TRBD1 (5 bases). The CDR3 has 14 residues. Deletions cut 4 bases from V and 9 bases from J, with 17 bases between. CDR1 SGHKS and CDR2 YYEKEE come from the germline V gene (reference sequence). The CDR3 protein is CASSPALDNSIQYF. CDR3 coding DNA: TGTGCCAGCAGCCCGGCTCTGGACAATAGCATTCAGTACTTC. Variable domain in full (rest from reference TRBV5-5 and TRBJ2-4): DAGVTQSPTHLIKTRGQQVTLRCSPISGHKSVSWYQQVLGQGPQFIFQYYEKEERGRGNFPDRFSARQFPNYSSELNVNALLLGDSALYLCASSPALDNSIQYFGAGTRLSVL.

The V and J genes are TRBV10-3 and TRBJ1-1, with 7 bases matching TRBD1. CDR3 length: 14 amino acids. Germline loops: CDR1 ENHRY, CDR2 SYGVKD. Germline trimming cut 7 bases from V and 1 base from J; bases unmatched to any gene: 6. CDR3 region: CAITRRGENTEAFF. CDR3 bases: TGTGCCATCACCCGCAGGGGGGAGAACACTGAAGCTTTCTTT.

The J gene is TRBJ1-2, the V gene TRBV25-1, with D perhaps matching TRBD1 (5 bases). The V and J ends lost 0 bases and 2 bases respectively, with 7 bases between them. CDR1 and CDR2 from the germline V gene are MGHDK and SYGVNS. The CDR3 is made up of 14 amino acids. The CDR3 is CASSEYGANYGYTF. As DNA, the CDR3 is TGTGCCAGCAGTGAATATGGGGCAAACTATGGCTACACCTTC.

Notes on this clone: A far larger clone is just one base off, so this is likely a read error. V is TRBV2 and J is TRBJ2-7; D not resolved. This CDR3 is 12 amino acids long. Trimming shortened V by 5 bases and J by 0 bases, and 5 bases separated the two germline ends. Germline values: CDR1 SNHLY, CDR2 FYNNEI. The CDR3 reads CASSPSSYEQYF. The CDR3 nucleotides read TGTGCCAGCAGTCCTAGCTCCTACGAGCAGTACTTC.

This clone turned up a few times. The chain has TRBV29-1 and TRBJ1-4; D remains ambiguous. Germline CDR1 reads SQVTM; CDR2 reads ANQGSEA. The ends were cut back, 3 bases at V and 6 bases at J, with 2 bases in the middle. There are 10 residues in the CDR3. The chain's CDR3 is CSVEDEKLFF. As DNA, the CDR3 is TGCAGCGTTGAGGATGAAAAACTGTTTTTT.

V gene TRBV9 combines with J gene TRBJ1-6; D is unclear. This CDR3 has 13 amino acids. The germline gives CDR1 SGDLS, CDR2 YYNGEE. V dropped 0 bases and J dropped 7 bases, with 5 bases sitting between them. In nucleotides, the CDR3 is TGTGCCAGCAGCGTAGGGAGGAATTCACCCCTCCACTTT. Translating it yields CASSVGRNSPLHF. The full variable domain, with the rest looked up from reference TRBV9 and TRBJ1-6, is DSGVTQTPKHLITATGQRVTLRCSPRSGDLSVYWYQQSLDQGLQFLIQYYNGEERAKGNILERFSAQQFPDLHSELNLSSLELGDSALYFCASSVGRNSPLHFGNGTRLTVT.

V and J are TRBV5-1 and TRBJ1-3; no clear D gene. The ends were cut back, 1 base at V and 0 bases at J, with 11 bases in the middle. This CDR3 has 16 residues. Germline lookup yields CDR1 SGHRS and CDR2 YFSETQ. The CDR3 nucleotides are TGCGCCAGCAGCTTGACAGAACCAAGCTCTGGAAACACCATATATTTT. This translates into CASSLTEPSSGNTIYF.

The sample holds a few counts of this clone. The chain recombines TRBV5-1 with TRBJ1-2; TRBD1 is a possible D gene (6 bases). The CDR3 length is 13 residues. Germline CDR1 is SGHRS and CDR2 is YFSETQ. The germline V and J ends were trimmed by 4 bases and 4 bases, with 11 bases remaining between them. The CDR3 loop is CASSVDSPYGYTF. CDR3 in DNA: TGCGCCAGCAGCGTGGACAGCCCCTATGGCTACACCTTC.

The J gene is TRBJ2-4, the V gene TRBV29-1; D is uncertain. Germline loops: CDR1 SQVTM, CDR2 ANQGSEA. Trimming stripped 1 base from V and 7 bases from J, with 11 bases between. The length of the CDR3 is 13 residues. The CDR3 bases are TGCAGCGTTGAAGGGGGTCAGCTTAACATTCAGTACTTC. Its translation is CSVEGGQLNIQYF.

The gene calls are TRBV5-6 and TRBJ1-1; unclear D gene. The V end was cut by 2 bases, the J end by 0 bases, with 11 bases between. The CDR3 has 15 residues. In germline, CDR1 is SGHDT, CDR2 YYEEEE. Here the CDR3 DNA reads TGTGCCAGCAGCTTAGGACCGGAACTGAACACTGAAGCTTTCTTT. Protein: CASSLGPELNTEAFF.

The J gene is TRBJ1-6, the V gene TRBV7-9, with 8 bases identical to TRBD1. The CDR3 runs 16 residues. Germline CDR1 reads SEHNR; CDR2 reads FQNEAQ (reference sequence). V dropped 3 bases and J dropped 5; count of bases not matched to a gene: 6. Here the CDR3 DNA reads TGTGCCAGCAGCTTGCGGACAGGGTTGAATAATTCACCCCTCCACTTT. Protein product: CASSLRTGLNNSPLHF. The full variable domain, its missing parts supplied by reference TRBV7-9 and TRBJ1-6, is DTGVSQNPRHKITKRGQNVTFRCDPISEHNRLYWYRQTLGQGPEFLTYFQNEAQLEKSRLLSDRFSAERPKGSFSTLEIQRTEQGDSAMYLCASSLRTGLNNSPLHFGNGTRLTVT.

J is TRBJ1-5 and V is TRBV30, with 7 bases lining up with TRBD1. Trimming cost V 1 base and J 1 base; bases outside gene matches: 1. The CDR3 length is 14 residues. The germline V gene encodes CDR1 GTSNPN and CDR2 SVGIG (reference sequence). The CDR3 sequence is CAWSAQGSNQPQHF. In nucleotides, the CDR3 is TGTGCCTGGAGTGCACAGGGGAGCAATCAGCCCCAGCATTTT.

This clone was detected a few times. The chain has TRBV29-1 and TRBJ1-2; unclear D gene. V was pared by 4 bases and J by 4 bases, with 13 bases between. The CDR3 spans 13 residues. Germline V lookup: CDR1 SQVTM, CDR2 ANQGSEA. The CDR3 coding sequence is TGCAGCGTTGTTCGGACTGCAAGCTATGGCTACACCTTC. Translated, it gives CSVVRTASYGYTF.

The rearrangement links TRBV5-1 to TRBJ1-6; D uncertain. The V gene's germline CDR1 is SGHRS and CDR2 YFSETQ. V lost 3 bases, J lost 1 base, and 11 bases lay in between. The CDR3 sequence is 16 residues long. The CDR3 DNA reads TGCGCCAGCAGCTCCACGGGCATTTCCTATAATTCACCCCTCCACTTT. Translating gives CASSSTGISYNSPLHF.

This clone was observed a single time. The chain carries TRBV7-2 and TRBJ2-5, with a weak D call TRBD1 (5 bases). Trimming removed 4 bases from V and 6 bases from J, with 15 bases in between. CDR1 and CDR2 (germline): SGHTA, FQGNSA. The length of the CDR3 is 14 residues. CDR3 sequence reads: CASSSFQGWKTQYF. The CDR3, as DNA: TGTGCCAGCAGCTCTTTTCAGGGTTGGAAGACCCAGTACTTC.

This clone showed up just a few times. One end of the junction varies from germline; a read error may be responsible. V usage is TRBV29-1 and J usage is TRBJ1-1; D ambiguous. The germline V gene has CDR1 SQVTM and CDR2 ANQGSEA. This CDR3 has 14 amino acids. The CDR3 DNA is TGCAGCCTTGAAAAGGGCGGGTGGAACACTGAAGCTTTCTTT. Amino acids: CSLEKGGWNTEAFF.

This clone was counted between two and nine times. The V call is TRBV4-1, the J call TRBJ2-3; unclear D gene. V lost 2 bases, J lost 2 bases, and 5 bases lay in between. The germline gives CDR1 MGHRA, CDR2 YSYEKL. The CDR3 loop spans 13 amino acids. CDR3 sequence: CASSQHHTDTQYF. The CDR3 DNA is TGCGCCAGCAGCCAACACCACACAGATACGCAGTATTTT.

This clone was seen a few times. The chain carries TRBV7-9 and TRBJ2-7; D is unclear. This CDR3 region has 12 residues. Trimming stripped 3 bases from V and 3 bases from J, with 6 bases between. The V gene's germline CDR1 is SEHNR and CDR2 FQNEAQ (reference sequence). DNA of the CDR3: TGTGCCAGCAGCTTCCCCGACTACGAGCAGTACTTC. Translated: CASSFPDYEQYF.

This sequence joins TRBV5-6 and TRBJ2-7; D gene unclear. Per the germline V gene, CDR1 is SGHDT and CDR2 is YYEEEE. The V gene lost 6 bases and the J gene lost 4 bases, with 14 bases spanning the gap. This CDR3 is built from 13 residues. The CDR3 coding sequence is TGTGCCAGCAAGAACGCCGGGTTTTACGAGCAGTACTTC. Translation: CASKNAGFYEQYF.

This clone was counted between two and nine times. This sequence joins TRBV23-1 and TRBJ1-2; weak D call: TRBD1 (5 bases). TRBV23-1 is noted as an ORF with a role that remains uncertain. The CDR3 sequence is 18 residues long. The V end was cut by 1 base, the J end by 4 bases, with 22 bases between. The CDR3 bases are TGCGCCAGCAGTCAATTTCTTCTCGGACACCACAGAGGCTATGGCTACACCTTC. It yields the protein CASSQFLLGHHRGYGYTF.

This clone was recorded once. V is TRBV9 and J is TRBJ1-1; D is perhaps TRBD1 (6 bases). Trimming left V 0 bases short and J 4 bases short, with 13 bases between. This CDR3 has 15 residues. Germline loops: CDR1 SGDLS, CDR2 YYNGEE. For the CDR3, the DNA is TGTGCCAGCAGCGTAGGGAGTAGGGGGGGCACTGAAGCTTTCTTT. Protein: CASSVGSRGGTEAFF.

This clone came up a few times. V gene TRBV7-2 combines with J gene TRBJ1-5; D unresolved. V lost 5 bases and J 0 bases, leaving 11 bases between the germline ends. CDR1 is SGHTA, CDR2 FQGNSA, per germline. The CDR3 spans 15 residues. CDR3 nucleotide sequence: TGTGCCAGCAGCCCAGGACGGATTAGCAATCAGCCCCAGCATTTT. It translates to CASSPGRISNQPQHF.

This chain links TRBV6-5 with TRBJ1-2, with D uncertain. Germline V CDR1 and CDR2: MNHEY, SVGAGI. V lost 6 bases, J lost 4 bases, and 15 bases lay in between. The CDR3 length is 14 residues. Here the CDR3 reads CASSLSGLGYGYTF. In DNA form, the CDR3 reads TGTGCCAGCAGCCTCTCGGGCCTTGGCTATGGCTACACCTTC.

The chain couples TRBV25-1 to TRBJ1-1, with D maybe TRBD1 (6 bases). CDR3 length: 15 residues. The V gene lost 6 bases and the J gene lost 5 bases, with 19 bases spanning the gap. CDR1 and CDR2 from the germline V gene are MGHDK and SYGVNS. The CDR3 DNA is TGTGCCAGCAGACCTCCCCCGGGACAAAAAACTGAAGCTTTCTTT. Its translation is CASRPPPGQKTEAFF.

The chain links TRBV23-1 to TRBJ2-7; D is ambiguous. TRBV23-1 is known as an ORF, though its function is uncertain. V gave up 4 bases and J gave up 4 bases, with 17 bases separating them. The CDR3 has 15 residues. The CDR3 DNA is TGCGCCAGCAGTCTAGCTCCCACACGGAGATACGAGCAGTACTTC. Residues: CASSLAPTRRYEQYF.

V is TRBV14 and J is TRBJ2-1; the match to TRBD2 covers 7 bases. CDR3 length: 11 amino acids. The V gene's germline CDR1 is SGHDN and CDR2 FVKESK. With 2 bases clipped from V and 13 bases from J, the junction kept 2 bases outside the gene matches. This chain's CDR3 is CASSQRDYQFF. Written as DNA, the CDR3 is TGTGCCAGCAGCCAAAGGGACTACCAGTTCTTC.

The genes are TRBV15 and TRBJ1-1; D gene uncertain. This CDR3 spans 13 amino acids. V dropped 8 bases and J dropped 1 base, with 11 bases sitting between them. Germline V lookup: CDR1 LNHNV, CDR2 YYDKDF (reference sequence). CDR3 in amino acids: CATSTSENTEAFF. The DNA for the CDR3 is TGTGCCACCTCGACATCAGAGAACACTGAAGCTTTCTTT.